This is a list of T cell receptor beta chains from one sample in a study of neoadjuvant anti-PD-1 for oral cavity cancer. Generated by immunoSEQ multiplex PCR, the TCRdb table keeps only in-frame clones and is missing some. The sample contains more than 50,000 clones, around four fifths of which appear only once. The sample here was PBMCs, taken before nivolumab (anti-PD-1) treatment. The receptors derive from a person aged 35-79 years with oral cavity squamous cell carcinoma. Each CDR3 is given with its conserved first and last residue. D genes are given only for firm matches. Only some rows state a clone size, as once, few, many or a class for expanded clones.

V gene	J gene	clone size	D gene	CDR3 protein	CDR3 DNA
TRBV5-1	TRBJ1-2	.	.	CASSLGGGDYGYTF	TGCGCCAGCAGCTTGGGAGGAGGAGACTATGGCTACACCTTC
TRBV9	TRBJ2-3	.	.	CASSPRLSTDTQYF	TGTGCCAGCAGCCCGAGGCTTTCCACAGATACGCAGTATTTT
TRBV18	TRBJ2-7	.	.	CASSLRQVEDEQYF	TGTGCCAGCTCACTTCGACAGGTGGAGGACGAGCAGTACTTC
TRBV14	TRBJ2-1	.	TRBD2	CASSQTPGLANNEQFF	TGTGCCAGCAGCCAAACACCGGGACTAGCCAACAATGAGCAGTTCTTC
TRBV2	TRBJ1-3	.	.	CASKVERARGGEGNTIYF	TGTGCCAGCAAAGTAGAACGAGCCCGAGGCGGTGAGGGAAACACCATATATTTT
TRBV6-5	TRBJ1-2	.	.	CASSYSPIQGNYGYTF	TGTGCCAGCAGTTACTCCCCGATTCAGGGTAACTATGGCTACACCTTC
TRBV29-1	TRBJ1-1	.	.	CSAETENTEAFF	TGCAGCGCCGAGACGGAGAACACTGAAGCTTTCTTT
TRBV5-1	TRBJ2-1	.	TRBD2	CASSPGLAGNYNEQFF	TGCGCCAGCAGCCCCGGACTAGCGGGAAATTACAATGAGCAGTTCTTC
TRBV7-2	TRBJ1-5	.	TRBD1	CASSSQTGTNQPQHF	TGTGCCAGCAGCTCCCAGACAGGGACCAATCAGCCCCAGCATTTT
TRBV7-8	TRBJ2-7	few	TRBD1	CASSLPGQAYF	TGTGCCAGCAGTTTGCCGGGACAGGCGTACTTC
TRBV29-1	TRBJ2-7	.	.	CSVGRRGRGYEQYF	TGCAGCGTTGGGCGGAGGGGGCGCGGGTACGAGCAGTACTTC
TRBV19	TRBJ1-5	.	TRBD1	CAGSSGTGGQPQHF	TGTGCCGGGTCTTCCGGGACAGGGGGTCAGCCCCAGCATTTT
TRBV6-5	TRBJ2-7	.	TRBD1	CASSPSDRGSNEQYF	TGTGCCAGCAGCCCCTCGGACAGGGGATCTAACGAGCAGTACTTC
TRBV5-1	TRBJ2-5	.	.	CASSTGQIQETQYF	TGCGCCAGCAGCACGGGCCAAATCCAAGAGACCCAGTACTTC
TRBV27	TRBJ2-7	.	TRBD1	CASSPKWDSLYEQYF	TGTGCCAGCAGTCCCAAATGGGACAGCTTATACGAGCAGTACTTC
TRBV6-1	TRBJ2-3	.	.	CASSEGRFTDTQYF	TGTGCCAGCAGTGAAGGACGATTCACAGATACGCAGTATTTT
TRBV25-1	TRBJ2-1	.	TRBD1	CASSVRDRGTNEQFF	TGTGCCAGCAGTGTCCGGGACAGGGGCACGAATGAGCAGTTCTTC
TRBV6-5	TRBJ1-2	.	.	CASSSFNKGASYGYTF	TGTGCCAGCAGTTCCTTCAATAAGGGTGCGTCCTATGGCTACACCTTC
TRBV6-6	TRBJ2-7	.	TRBD1	CASREGQGASYEQYF	TGTGCCAGCAGGGAGGGACAGGGGGCCTCCTACGAGCAGTACTTC
TRBV7-9	TRBJ1-5	.	.	CASSLASGNQPQHF	TGTGCCAGCAGCTTAGCTTCAGGGAATCAGCCCCAGCATTTT
TRBV6-5	TRBJ1-1	.	TRBD1	CASNPGTVNTEAFF	TGTGCCAGCAACCCAGGGACAGTGAACACTGAAGCTTTCTTT
TRBV5-1	TRBJ2-6	.	TRBD1	CASSPFSPLPGQNSGANVLTF	TGCGCCAGCAGCCCCTTTTCGCCTCTCCCGGGACAGAACTCTGGGGCCAACGTCCTGACTTTC
TRBV11-3	TRBJ1-1	once	TRBD1	CASSYRGQDTEAFF	TGTGCCAGCAGCTACCGGGGACAGGACACTGAAGCTTTCTTT
TRBV5-6	TRBJ1-2	.	.	CASSLAGTLVYGYTF	TGTGCCAGCAGCTTGGCAGGAACCCTTGTCTATGGCTACACCTTC
TRBV29-1	TRBJ2-2	.	.	CSVEKGANTGELFF	TGCAGCGTTGAGAAGGGGGCGAACACCGGGGAGCTGTTTTTT
TRBV6-1	TRBJ1-5	once	.	CASSAGQPQHF	TGTGCCAGCAGTGCCGGTCAGCCCCAGCATTTT
TRBV5-4	TRBJ2-7	.	TRBD2	CASSLATSGKTYEQYF	TGTGCCAGCAGCTTGGCGACTAGCGGGAAAACCTACGAGCAGTACTTC
TRBV7-8	TRBJ2-1	.	TRBD1	CASSWGQGAVYEQFF	TGTGCCAGCAGCTGGGGACAGGGGGCGGTCTATGAGCAGTTCTTC
TRBV11-2	TRBJ2-1	.	.	CASSLGNEQFF	TGTGCCAGCAGCTTAGGAAATGAGCAGTTCTTC
TRBV19	TRBJ2-4	.	.	CASSMKRRGDYKNIQYF	TGTGCCAGTAGTATGAAGCGGAGGGGGGACTACAAAAACATTCAGTACTTC
TRBV2	TRBJ2-4	few	.	CASSVLDTFPKNIQYF	TGTGCCAGCAGTGTCTTGGACACCTTTCCCAAAAACATTCAGTACTTC
TRBV21-1	TRBJ1-5	.	.	CASSSVEGCSNQPQHF	TGTGCCAGCAGCTCAGTGGAGGGTTGTAGCAATCAGCCCCAGCATTTT
TRBV5-1	TRBJ1-2	.	TRBD1	CASSLTGEYGYTF	TGCGCCAGCAGCTTGACAGGGGAATATGGCTACACCTTC
TRBV19	TRBJ1-5	once	.	CERAPGQPQHF	TGTGAACGGGCCCCAGGGCAGCCCCAGCATTTT
TRBV4-1	TRBJ1-4	.	.	CASSQVVTNEKLFF	TGCGCCAGCAGCCAAGTGGTGACTAATGAAAAACTGTTTTTT
TRBV5-1	TRBJ1-1	.	TRBD1	CASSTWTGGEGEAFF	TGCGCCAGCAGCACCTGGACAGGCGGGGAAGGTGAAGCTTTCTTT
TRBV5-1	TRBJ1-1	few	.	CASSHQGRDTEAFF	TGCGCCAGCAGCCATCAGGGGAGGGACACTGAAGCTTTCTTT
TRBV6-1	TRBJ1-3	.	.	CASKGSRNTIYF	TGTGCCAGCAAAGGCAGCCGAAACACCATATATTTT
TRBV28	TRBJ1-5	.	.	CASSLRIPSQHF	TGTGCCAGCAGTTTAAGGATCCCTTCCCAGCATTTT
TRBV6-6	TRBJ2-2	.	TRBD2	CASSYKRGTGELFF	TGTGCCAGCAGTTACAAGCGGGGCACCGGGGAGCTGTTTTTT
TRBV5-1	TRBJ1-2	.	.	CASSLMLGRNRYDGYTF	TGCGCCAGCAGCTTGATGTTGGGACGGAACCGCTATGATGGCTACACCTTC
TRBV4-1	TRBJ1-1	.	.	CASSQRTEAFF	TGCGCCAGCAGCCAAAGGACTGAAGCTTTCTTT
TRBV9	TRBJ2-7	.	.	CASSSGTLSSYEQYF	TGTGCCAGCAGCTCCGGGACCCTTAGCTCCTACGAGCAGTACTTC
TRBV5-1	TRBJ2-6	.	.	CASSLLGAGANVLTF	TGCGCCAGCAGCTTGTTGGGTGCTGGGGCCAACGTCCTGACTTTC
TRBV25-1	TRBJ1-1	once	.	CASSDFRAEAFF	TGTGCCAGCAGTGATTTCCGCGCTGAAGCTTTCTTT
TRBV30	TRBJ2-5	.	.	CAWSRSEETQYF	TGTGCCTGGAGTCGGAGCGAAGAGACCCAGTACTTC
TRBV15	TRBJ1-3	.	.	CATSRDQGMVGNTIYF	TGTGCCACCAGCAGAGACCAGGGAATGGTCGGAAACACCATATATTTT
TRBV6-1	TRBJ2-7	few	.	CATISIFWEQYF	TGTGCCACCATCTCCATATTTTGGGAGCAGTACTTC
TRBV14	TRBJ2-2	few	TRBD2	CASSRSGGATGELFF	TGTGCCAGCAGTCGTAGCGGGGGGGCAACCGGGGAGCTGTTTTTT
TRBV28	TRBJ2-6	.	TRBD2	CASSFPGLAGSGANVLTF	TGTGCCAGCAGTTTCCCAGGACTAGCGGGAAGTGGGGCCAACGTCCTGACTTTC
TRBV28	TRBJ1-2	.	.	CASSLAQQNYGYTF	TGTGCCAGCAGTTTGGCACAGCAGAACTATGGCTACACCTTC
TRBV5-1	TRBJ2-1	few	.	CASSLAGGRRYNEQFF	TGCGCCAGCAGCTTGGCTGGGGGCCGACGATACAATGAGCAGTTCTTC
TRBV9	TRBJ1-4	once	.	CASSVDSLGNEKLFF	TGTGCCAGCAGCGTAGACAGTCTTGGGAATGAAAAACTGTTTTTT
TRBV30	TRBJ1-2	few	.	CAWSKLPRAAYGYTF	TGTGCCTGGAGCAAGCTCCCCAGGGCCGCCTATGGCTACACCTTC
TRBV19	TRBJ2-7	.	TRBD2	CASGLAGLGEQYF	TGTGCCAGTGGACTAGCGGGACTTGGCGAGCAGTACTTC